Detailed here is one T cell receptor (beta chain). The antigen remains unidentified. This entry comes from a study of cytomegalovirus exposure and HLA in healthy donors. Study-wide results and caveats: Later work associated 16,951 TCR beta sequences with HLA alleles at 0.05 false discovery rate.

V dropped 2 bases and J dropped 9 bases, with 20 bases sitting between them. This CDR3 is 16 amino acids long. Germline CDR1 reads MNHNS; CDR2 reads SASEGT. Use of 60 Vbeta and 13 Jbeta primers characterized the PCR. Produced via immunoSEQ multiplex PCR; TCRdb's table is partial and in-frame only. The data contain 130,000 to 150,000 clones, more than 75% of them singletons. This chain connects TRBV6-1 to TRBJ1-5, with unresolved D. Sequencing was carried out using PBMCs. The TCR sequence derives from a female donor in good health and CMV-seronegative. The CDR3 nucleotides read TGTGCCAGCAGTGAAATGGCGTCAGGACTCGTCATGCCCCAGCATTTT. Its translation is CASSEMASGLVMPQHF.